The 31 T cell receptor beta chains reported below all come from one sample, sequenced in a study of vaccination and CD4 T cells after COVID-19. TCRdb reprocessed the PCR reads with MiXCR, giving one entry per CDR3 protein. The sample contains about 20,000 distinct CDR3 sequences, around 50% of which appear only once. The sample in question was CD4+ T cells from blood, obtained before SARS-CoV-2 vaccination. The receptors were sampled from a human donor who had recovered from COVID-19.

The V call is TRBV19, the J call TRBJ1-5; no clear D. The CDR3 spans 17 residues. Trimming pared 4 bases from V and 0 bases from J, leaving 16 bases between. Germline values: CDR1 LNHDA, CDR2 SQIVND (reference sequence). CDR3 DNA: TGTGCCAGTAGTAAACCTCCTACCGATTATAGCAATCAGCCCCAGCATTTT. This encodes CASSKPPTDYSNQPQHF.

This sequence joins TRBV11-3 and TRBJ2-7; 7 positions match TRBD1. The CDR3 is 14 residues long. V trimming: 4 bases; J trimming: 5 bases; junction bases outside the gene matches: 8. Looked up from germline, CDR1 is SGHNT and CDR2 is YENEEA. CDR3 DNA: TGTGCCAGCAGCTCGACACAGGGGAACGACGAGCAGTACTTC. Its protein product is CASSSTQGNDEQYF.

This chain uses TRBV11-2 with TRBJ2-2; D gene ambiguous. Germline CDR1 reads SGHAT; CDR2 reads FQNNGV. The CDR3 is 16 amino acids. Between the trimmed V and J ends, which lost 5 bases and 4 bases, there was a span of 17 bases. The CDR3 coding sequence is TGTGCCAGCAGCCAACAAACGAGCTTCGCCACCGGGGAGCTGTTTTTT. Translating gives CASSQQTSFATGELFF.

This rearrangement joins TRBV19 to TRBJ1-1, with D unresolved. CDR1 is LNHDA and CDR2 is SQIVND in the germline V gene (reference sequence). The CDR3 has 13 amino acids. V lost 7 bases to trimming and J lost 4 bases, with 13 bases between them. For the CDR3, the DNA is TGTGCCAGTACACCCCGGCGGGGCACTGAAGCTTTCTTT. It specifies CASTPRRGTEAFF.

The chain uses TRBV10-3 and TRBJ1-6, with a weak D call TRBD1 (5 bases). The length of the CDR3 is 13 residues. Germline V gives CDR1 ENHRY, CDR2 SYGVKD. V lost 4 bases and J 7 bases, leaving 8 bases between the germline ends. The chain's CDR3 is CAISGQGNSPLHF. CDR3 DNA: TGTGCCATCAGTGGGCAGGGAAATTCACCCCTCCACTTT.

This clonotype was counted between two and nine times. The chain employs TRBV6-1 and TRBJ2-4, with TRBD2 matching over 8 bases. The CDR3 is 15 residues long. V lost 5 bases to trimming and J lost 0 bases; unmatched junction nucleotides: 3. The germline V gene encodes CDR1 MNHNS and CDR2 SASEGT. CDR3 sequence (DNA): TGTGCCAGCAGTACGGGGGGGCTAGCCAAAAACATTCAGTACTTC. This gives the protein CASSTGGLAKNIQYF.

The V call is TRBV18, the J call TRBJ2-2; either TRBD1 or TRBD2 may fit D (5 bases each). V was pared by 3 bases and J by 5 bases, with 10 bases between. The V gene's germline CDR1 is KGHSH and CDR2 LQKENI. The CDR3 has 14 amino acids. Written as DNA, the CDR3 is TGTGCCAGCTCACCCGCCGGGGCAACCGGGGAGCTGTTTTTT. Its translation is CASSPAGATGELFF.

The rearrangement joins TRBV6-5 to TRBJ2-5; TRBD1 might be the D (6 bases). Germline lookup yields CDR1 MNHEY and CDR2 SVGAGI. This CDR3 contains 14 residues. V was cut by 4 bases and J by 2 bases, with 11 bases left in between. The CDR3 bases are TGTGCCAGCAGTTTACGGACAGCTCAAGAGACCCAGTACTTC. Amino acids: CASSLRTAQETQYF.

The sample holds a few counts of this clonotype. The chain is built from TRBV7-9 and TRBJ2-5, with 9 positions matching TRBD2. This CDR3 has 18 amino acids. CDR1 and CDR2 (germline): SEHNR, FQNEAQ (reference sequence). The V segment lost 6 bases and the J segment 5 bases; nucleotides outside the gene matches: 19. CDR3 region: CASSLREGRVSNSETQYF. The CDR3 DNA reads as TGTGCCAGCAGTTTGCGGGAGGGGCGAGTTTCCAATTCTGAGACCCAGTACTTC.

This clonotype was seen a handful of times. This chain connects TRBV6-1 to TRBJ2-5, with 10 nucleotides matching TRBD1. CDR1 is MNHNS, CDR2 SASEGT, per germline. V lost 6 bases, J lost 5 bases, and 6 bases stayed unmatched. This CDR3 has 14 amino acids. CDR3 loop: CASRFGQGGETQYF. CDR3 DNA: TGTGCCAGCAGATTTGGACAGGGGGGGGAGACCCAGTACTTC.

The genes are TRBV5-1 and TRBJ2-7; 10 bases fit TRBD1. The CDR3 consists of 16 residues. J was trimmed by 2 bases and V by 4 bases; bases with no gene match: 9. Looked up from germline, CDR1 is SGHRS and CDR2 is YFSETQ. The CDR3 sequence is CASSIGGTGVTYEQYF. In DNA, the CDR3 is TGCGCCAGCAGCATTGGAGGGACAGGGGTCACCTACGAGCAGTACTTC.

The CDR3 DNA reads TGTGCCAGTAGGGATTCCAGGGTAGTGACTGAAGCTTTCTTT. Protein: CASRDSRVVTEAFF. V is TRBV19 and J is TRBJ1-1, with TRBD1 as a possible D gene (5 bases). The V gene lost 6 bases and the J gene lost 5 bases, with 16 bases spanning the gap. Germline values: CDR1 LNHDA, CDR2 SQIVND (reference sequence). The CDR3 extends over 14 amino acids.

The chain recombines TRBV20-1 with TRBJ1-6; tentative D call: TRBD1 (5 bases). Deletions cut 6 bases from V and 2 bases from J, with 17 bases between. The CDR3 extends over 16 amino acids. In germline, CDR1 is DFQATT, CDR2 SNEGSKA (reference sequence). CDR3 loop: CSAHSDGRAYNSPLHF. Written as DNA, the CDR3 is TGCAGTGCCCACTCAGATGGCAGGGCCTATAATTCACCCCTCCACTTT.

The chain couples TRBV7-6 to TRBJ2-1; no firm D call. There are 13 residues in the CDR3. Trimming pared 6 bases from V and 5 bases from J, leaving 11 bases between. The germline gives CDR1 SGHVS, CDR2 FNYEAQ. The CDR3 DNA reads TGTGCCAGCAGTAGAGGACGGAACAATGAGCAGTTCTTC. Protein product: CASSRGRNNEQFF.

This chain's CDR3 is CASSLWGYGYTF. For the CDR3, the DNA is TGTGCCAGCAGTTTGTGGGGCTATGGCTACACCTTC. The chain employs TRBV28 and TRBJ1-2; no reliable D call. The germline CDR1 and CDR2 sequences are MDHEN and SYDVKM. Between the trimmed V and J ends, which lost 3 bases and 4 bases, there was a span of 6 bases. The CDR3 sequence is 12 residues long.

V usage is TRBV12-3 or TRBV12-4 and J usage is TRBJ2-5; D is ambiguous. This CDR3 contains 14 residues. Trimming removed 1 base from V and 0 bases from J, with 6 bases in between. This chain's CDR3 is CASSLVSNQETQYF. CDR3 bases: TGTGCCAGCAGTTTAGTTTCCAACCAAGAGACCCAGTACTTC.

The chain links TRBV20-1 to TRBJ2-7, with a weak D call TRBD1 (5 bases). Germline V gene sequence: CDR1 DFQATT, CDR2 SNEGSKA (reference sequence). CDR3 size: 12 residues. V lost 5 bases and J lost 2, with 10 bases in between. In DNA form, the CDR3 reads TGCAGTGCTCCCAGGGATCCCTACGAGCAGTACTTC. Amino acids: CSAPRDPYEQYF.

This clonotype was detected once. This chain joins TRBV28 and TRBJ1-2, with 7 bases that match TRBD1. CDR1 MDHEN and CDR2 SYDVKM come from the germline V gene. This CDR3 comprises 15 residues. With 5 bases clipped from V and 7 bases from J, the junction kept 13 bases outside the gene matches. Here the CDR3 DNA reads TGTGCCAGCAGTATAGGACAGGCGGTCGGGGGTGGCTACACCTTC. It yields the protein CASSIGQAVGGGYTF.

The chain carries TRBV6-5 and TRBJ2-7; 10 bases are a match to TRBD2. Germline CDR1 reads MNHEY; CDR2 reads SVGAGI. The CDR3 contains 16 residues. The V and J ends lost 2 bases and 2 bases, in that order; junction bases with no gene match: 6. The CDR3 here is CASSYATSGITYEQYF. The CDR3 DNA reads TGTGCCAGCAGTTACGCCACTAGCGGGATAACCTACGAGCAGTACTTC.

This chain connects TRBV4-1 to TRBJ1-1, with D possibly matching TRBD1 (6 bases). V gave up 4 bases and J gave up 5 bases, with 14 bases separating them. CDR1 and CDR2 (germline): MGHRA, YSYEKL. The CDR3 spans 14 residues. DNA for the CDR3: TGCGCCAGCAGCCGCACCAATACAGGGACTGAAGCTTTCTTT. This encodes CASSRTNTGTEAFF.

The chain carries TRBV10-3 and TRBJ2-7, with D perhaps matching TRBD2 (5 bases). V shed 6 bases and J shed 7 bases, with 22 bases lying between them. The CDR3 length is 15 residues. The germline CDR1 and CDR2 sequences are ENHRY and SYGVKD. CDR3 loop: CAISSSRRETPEQYF. The DNA of the CDR3 is TGTGCCATCAGCTCGAGTCGAAGGGAGACGCCTGAGCAGTACTTC.

The V and J genes are TRBV11-2 and TRBJ2-1; 8 positions match TRBD1. The CDR3 contains 15 residues. Germline V gene sequence: CDR1 SGHAT, CDR2 FQNNGV. V was clipped by 5 bases and J by 3 bases; unmatched bases: 6. This CDR3 reads CASSTPDRGYNEQFF. CDR3 DNA sequence: TGTGCCAGCAGCACACCCGACAGGGGCTACAATGAGCAGTTCTTC.

The gene calls are TRBV14 and TRBJ2-7; no clear D. In germline, CDR1 is SGHDN, CDR2 FVKESK. The CDR3 contains 13 residues. V was cut by 1 base and J by 1 base, with 5 bases left in between. The CDR3 region is CASSQVSSYEQYF. CDR3 bases: TGTGCCAGCAGCCAAGTGTCTTCCTACGAGCAGTACTTC.

The CDR3 DNA reads as TGCAGTGCTAGCGCCCCTTCAGGAGAGACCCAGTACTTC. Its protein product is CSASAPSGETQYF. The J gene is TRBJ2-5, the V gene TRBV20-1; no definite D call. This CDR3 contains 13 residues. Germline CDR1 is DFQATT and CDR2 is SNEGSKA (reference sequence). Trimming removed 3 bases at V and 4 bases at J, with 12 bases between.

V gene TRBV20-1 combines with J gene TRBJ2-1, with 7 bases fitting TRBD2. Unmatched junction bases numbered 8, after V lost 6 bases and J lost 6 bases. This CDR3 is 13 amino acids long. CDR1 DFQATT and CDR2 SNEGSKA come from the germline V gene (reference sequence). The CDR3 sequence is CSADRAGTNEQFF. CDR3 sequence (DNA): TGCAGTGCCGATAGAGCGGGGACCAATGAGCAGTTCTTC.

This clonotype was detected only a few times. The chain has TRBV18 and TRBJ1-5; TRBD1 agrees at 7 bases. The CDR3 consists of 15 residues. V shed 2 bases and J 5 bases; nucleotides not matched to a gene: 6. Germline V gives CDR1 KGHSH, CDR2 LQKENI. CDR3 sequence (DNA): TGTGCCAGCTCACCAAAGAAGGGGGCTGATCAGCCCCAGCATTTT. Translated, it gives CASSPKKGADQPQHF.

As DNA, the CDR3 is TGCAGTGCTAGAGACCTAGCGGGGCTTGAGCAGTACTTC. Translation: CSARDLAGLEQYF. The rearrangement joins TRBV20-1 to TRBJ2-7; TRBD2 aligns across 9 bases. After removal of 0 bases from V and 7 bases from J, the junction contained 4 bases not matched to a gene. Germline CDR1 is DFQATT and CDR2 is SNEGSKA (reference sequence). The CDR3 covers 13 residues.

The V gene is TRBV11-2, the J gene TRBJ2-7; 8 nucleotides line up with TRBD1. This CDR3 is 16 amino acids long. CDR1 and CDR2 (germline): SGHAT, FQNNGV. Trimming took 0 bases from V and 5 from J; bases not matched to a gene: 9. The DNA of the CDR3 is TGTGCCAGCAGCTTAGATACGGACAGGGCCCTCCACGAGCAGTACTTC. It encodes CASSLDTDRALHEQYF.

CDR3 loop: CASSHVDTTDTQYF. CDR3 bases: TGCGCCAGCAGCCATGTAGATACAACAGATACGCAGTATTTT. The J gene is TRBJ2-3, the V gene TRBV4-1; no definite D call. CDR3 size: 14 residues. Trimming stripped 3 bases from V and 3 bases from J, with 10 bases between. From germline, CDR1 is MGHRA and CDR2 YSYEKL.

The V and J genes are TRBV28 and TRBJ2-7; weak D call: TRBD2 (6 bases). CDR1 is MDHEN, CDR2 SYDVKM, per germline. Trimming removed 1 base at V and 2 bases at J, with 12 bases between. This CDR3 contains 15 residues. DNA of the CDR3: TGTGCCAGCAGTTTATCGGGACGCGGGACCTACGAGCAGTACTTC. It is translated as CASSLSGRGTYEQYF. The full variable domain, with the rest looked up from reference TRBV28 and TRBJ2-7, is DVKVTQSSRYLVKRTGEKVFLECVQDMDHENMFWYRQDPGLGLRLIYFSYDVKMKEKGDIPEGYSVSREKKERFSLILESASTNQTSMYLCASSLSGRGTYEQYFGPGTRLTVT.

The chain carries TRBV19 and TRBJ1-5, with D possibly being TRBD1 (5 bases). The V and J ends lost 3 bases and 0 bases respectively, with 15 bases between them. Germline lookup yields CDR1 LNHDA and CDR2 SQIVND (reference sequence). The length of the CDR3 is 17 residues. CDR3 in amino acids: CASSIRGPSLSNQPQHF. CDR3 in DNA: TGTGCCAGTAGTATCCGGGGACCTTCTCTTAGCAATCAGCCCCAGCATTTT.